This T cell receptor beta chain was sequenced in a study of shared clonotypes between healthy human individuals. Study details: The study enrolled a couple of women and three men aged 18 to 49. Findings and caveats of the study: Only blood underwent sampling, and tissue repertoires likely differ. Sequencing depth was predicted to influence how clonotypes are shared among donors.

Concerning this clone: Antigen unknown.

Original processing notes: Quality scores were absent from the junction-only immunoSEQ sequences, so filtering differed. Sequenced by immunoSEQ multiplex PCR; TCRdb stores in-frame clones only, minus some. The V and J calls and the clone size are those of that table, but D and trimming were determined from the DNA. The sample holds some 2.1 million clones, roughly 95% seen once. CDR1 is KGHSH and CDR2 is LQKENI in the germline V gene. There are 15 residues in the CDR3. Trimming pared 2 bases from V and 4 bases from J, leaving 12 bases between. The sequenced sample consisted of naive CD4+ T cells sorted from blood. As to subset: CD45RA+ positively selected. The chain recombines TRBV18 with TRBJ2-1, with a possible D match to TRBD2 (5 bases). The clonotype comes from a man between 18 and 29 years old in good health. The CDR3 reads CASSPGGRVYNEQFF. The CDR3, as DNA: TGTGCCAGCTCACCAGGAGGCAGAGTTTACAATGAGCAGTTCTTC.